These 12 T cell receptor beta chains came from one sample sequenced in a study of T cells in Graves' hyperthyroidism and ophthalmopathy. RNA transcripts provided the source from which TCR beta CDR3 regions were amplified. In the first-round RT-PCR of the TCR CDR3, the HTBI primer set was used. TCRdb recomputed calls from the multiplex PCR reads with MiXCR, one row per CDR3 protein. The table has under 400,000 distinct CDR3 sequences, around 14% seen once. Sequenced: blood. Receptor source: a woman in her fifties or sixties with Graves' hyperthyroidism.

This clonotype was observed a handful of times. The chain joins TRBV3-1 to TRBJ2-3, with 9 nucleotides matching TRBD2. The V and J ends lost 0 bases and 4 bases, in that order; junction bases with no gene match: 11. Looked up from germline, CDR1 is LGHDT and CDR2 is YNNKEL (reference sequence). CDR3 length: 18 residues. The CDR3 is CASSQDFFPGLAADTQYF. The CDR3 DNA reads as TGTGCCAGCAGCCAAGACTTCTTTCCGGGACTAGCAGCAGATACGCAGTATTTT.

This clonotype was detected many times. This chain joins TRBV28 and TRBJ1-1, with 9 bases lining up with TRBD1. J lost 5 bases, V lost 3 bases, and 13 bases had no gene match. This CDR3 is built from 17 residues. Germline CDR1 MDHEN, CDR2 SYDVKM. The CDR3 loop is CASSFPGTGFKGTEAFF. In nucleotides, the CDR3 is TGTGCCAGCAGTTTCCCCGGGACAGGGTTTAAAGGTACTGAAGCTTTCTTT.

This chain links TRBV5-1 with TRBJ2-7; unclear D gene. V was pared by 0 bases and J by 7 bases, with 8 bases between. From germline, CDR1 is SGHRS and CDR2 YFSETQ. CDR3 size: 12 residues. CDR3 sequence reads: CASSLETEEQYF. CDR3 nucleotides: TGCGCCAGCAGCTTGGAAACGGAGGAGCAGTACTTC.

This clonotype has a count of ten or more. This sequence joins TRBV29-1 and TRBJ2-1; 9 bases agree with TRBD2. This CDR3 has 18 amino acids. J lost 0 bases, V lost 0 bases, and 9 bases had no gene match. Looked up from germline, CDR1 is SQVTM and CDR2 is ANQGSEA. CDR3 nucleotides: TGCAGCGTTGAAGACTTGACGCGGGAGGGAAGCTCCTACAATGAGCAGTTCTTC. Protein sequence: CSVEDLTREGSSYNEQFF.

This clonotype has at least ten counts. This rearrangement joins TRBV7-9 to TRBJ2-3; the match to TRBD1 covers 10 bases. Unmatched junction bases numbered 3, after V lost 3 bases and J lost 3 bases. Germline V gene data show CDR1 as SEHNR and CDR2 as FQNEAQ (reference sequence). The CDR3 totals 15 residues. The CDR3 nucleotides are TGTGCCAGCAGCTTGGGACAGGGGACTACAGATACGCAGTATTTT. Translation gives CASSLGQGTTDTQYF.

In this sample, this clonotype turned up many times. The gene calls are TRBV11-3 and TRBJ2-1; 11 bases agree with TRBD2. The length of the CDR3 is 15 residues. Germline loops: CDR1 SGHNT, CDR2 YENEEA. Germline trimming cut 3 bases from V and 10 bases from J; bases unmatched to any gene: 8. This CDR3 reads CASSLISGRAGEQFF. In DNA, the CDR3 is TGTGCCAGCAGCTTGATTAGCGGGAGGGCCGGGGAGCAGTTCTTC.

This clonotype was recorded at least ten times. The chain recombines TRBV12-3 or TRBV12-4 with TRBJ2-3; 8 bases align to TRBD2. CDR3 length equals 16 residues. The junction had 16 bases not matched to a gene; V was cut back by 9 bases and J by 5 bases. CDR3 loop: CASNPPEAGEEDTQYF. For the CDR3, the DNA is TGTGCCAGTAACCCCCCCGAAGCGGGAGAGGAAGATACGCAGTATTTT.

The CDR3 bases are TGTGCCAGCAGCCCCAAGGACGGGAGGACCTACGAGCAGTACTTC. It encodes CASSPKDGRTYEQYF. This chain links TRBV11-3 with TRBJ2-7, with 7 bases fitting TRBD2. Looked up from germline, CDR1 is SGHNT and CDR2 is YENEEA. CDR3 length: 15 residues. Germline trimming cut 5 bases from V and 2 bases from J; bases unmatched to any gene: 9.

This clonotype was detected ten times or more. This chain uses TRBV6-1 with TRBJ1-1, with D maybe TRBD1 (5 bases). CDR3 size: 13 residues. Germline CDR1 and CDR2: MNHNS and SASEGT. Trimming shortened V by 5 bases and J by 0 bases, and 7 bases separated the two germline ends. The CDR3 DNA reads TGTGCCAGCAGTAGGGACTTGAACACTGAAGCTTTCTTT. Its translation: CASSRDLNTEAFF.

A few counts support this clonotype. The genes are TRBV15 and TRBJ2-5; D not certain. This CDR3 spans 11 amino acids. V lost 0 bases to trimming and J lost 4 bases, with 0 bases between them. The germline gives CDR1 LNHNV, CDR2 YYDKDF (reference sequence). This CDR3 reads CATSREETQYF. CDR3 DNA: TGTGCCACCAGCAGAGAAGAGACCCAGTACTTC.

The gene calls are TRBV12-3 or TRBV12-4 and TRBJ2-4; D is possibly TRBD2 (6 bases). V lost 1 base and J 10 bases, leaving 14 bases between the germline ends. The CDR3 length is 14 residues. Written as DNA, the CDR3 is TGTGCCAGCAGTTTAGGCGGGATAGGTCGTATTCAGTACTTC. Amino acids: CASSLGGIGRIQYF.

The chain is built from TRBV27 and TRBJ1-2; TRBD1 matches 8 bases. The germline gives CDR1 MNHEY, CDR2 SMNVEV (reference sequence). V was clipped by 5 bases and J by 3 bases; unmatched bases: 5. The CDR3 runs 14 residues. This chain's CDR3 is CASSPRTGYYGYTF. The CDR3 DNA is TGTGCCAGCAGTCCGAGGACAGGGTACTATGGCTACACCTTC.